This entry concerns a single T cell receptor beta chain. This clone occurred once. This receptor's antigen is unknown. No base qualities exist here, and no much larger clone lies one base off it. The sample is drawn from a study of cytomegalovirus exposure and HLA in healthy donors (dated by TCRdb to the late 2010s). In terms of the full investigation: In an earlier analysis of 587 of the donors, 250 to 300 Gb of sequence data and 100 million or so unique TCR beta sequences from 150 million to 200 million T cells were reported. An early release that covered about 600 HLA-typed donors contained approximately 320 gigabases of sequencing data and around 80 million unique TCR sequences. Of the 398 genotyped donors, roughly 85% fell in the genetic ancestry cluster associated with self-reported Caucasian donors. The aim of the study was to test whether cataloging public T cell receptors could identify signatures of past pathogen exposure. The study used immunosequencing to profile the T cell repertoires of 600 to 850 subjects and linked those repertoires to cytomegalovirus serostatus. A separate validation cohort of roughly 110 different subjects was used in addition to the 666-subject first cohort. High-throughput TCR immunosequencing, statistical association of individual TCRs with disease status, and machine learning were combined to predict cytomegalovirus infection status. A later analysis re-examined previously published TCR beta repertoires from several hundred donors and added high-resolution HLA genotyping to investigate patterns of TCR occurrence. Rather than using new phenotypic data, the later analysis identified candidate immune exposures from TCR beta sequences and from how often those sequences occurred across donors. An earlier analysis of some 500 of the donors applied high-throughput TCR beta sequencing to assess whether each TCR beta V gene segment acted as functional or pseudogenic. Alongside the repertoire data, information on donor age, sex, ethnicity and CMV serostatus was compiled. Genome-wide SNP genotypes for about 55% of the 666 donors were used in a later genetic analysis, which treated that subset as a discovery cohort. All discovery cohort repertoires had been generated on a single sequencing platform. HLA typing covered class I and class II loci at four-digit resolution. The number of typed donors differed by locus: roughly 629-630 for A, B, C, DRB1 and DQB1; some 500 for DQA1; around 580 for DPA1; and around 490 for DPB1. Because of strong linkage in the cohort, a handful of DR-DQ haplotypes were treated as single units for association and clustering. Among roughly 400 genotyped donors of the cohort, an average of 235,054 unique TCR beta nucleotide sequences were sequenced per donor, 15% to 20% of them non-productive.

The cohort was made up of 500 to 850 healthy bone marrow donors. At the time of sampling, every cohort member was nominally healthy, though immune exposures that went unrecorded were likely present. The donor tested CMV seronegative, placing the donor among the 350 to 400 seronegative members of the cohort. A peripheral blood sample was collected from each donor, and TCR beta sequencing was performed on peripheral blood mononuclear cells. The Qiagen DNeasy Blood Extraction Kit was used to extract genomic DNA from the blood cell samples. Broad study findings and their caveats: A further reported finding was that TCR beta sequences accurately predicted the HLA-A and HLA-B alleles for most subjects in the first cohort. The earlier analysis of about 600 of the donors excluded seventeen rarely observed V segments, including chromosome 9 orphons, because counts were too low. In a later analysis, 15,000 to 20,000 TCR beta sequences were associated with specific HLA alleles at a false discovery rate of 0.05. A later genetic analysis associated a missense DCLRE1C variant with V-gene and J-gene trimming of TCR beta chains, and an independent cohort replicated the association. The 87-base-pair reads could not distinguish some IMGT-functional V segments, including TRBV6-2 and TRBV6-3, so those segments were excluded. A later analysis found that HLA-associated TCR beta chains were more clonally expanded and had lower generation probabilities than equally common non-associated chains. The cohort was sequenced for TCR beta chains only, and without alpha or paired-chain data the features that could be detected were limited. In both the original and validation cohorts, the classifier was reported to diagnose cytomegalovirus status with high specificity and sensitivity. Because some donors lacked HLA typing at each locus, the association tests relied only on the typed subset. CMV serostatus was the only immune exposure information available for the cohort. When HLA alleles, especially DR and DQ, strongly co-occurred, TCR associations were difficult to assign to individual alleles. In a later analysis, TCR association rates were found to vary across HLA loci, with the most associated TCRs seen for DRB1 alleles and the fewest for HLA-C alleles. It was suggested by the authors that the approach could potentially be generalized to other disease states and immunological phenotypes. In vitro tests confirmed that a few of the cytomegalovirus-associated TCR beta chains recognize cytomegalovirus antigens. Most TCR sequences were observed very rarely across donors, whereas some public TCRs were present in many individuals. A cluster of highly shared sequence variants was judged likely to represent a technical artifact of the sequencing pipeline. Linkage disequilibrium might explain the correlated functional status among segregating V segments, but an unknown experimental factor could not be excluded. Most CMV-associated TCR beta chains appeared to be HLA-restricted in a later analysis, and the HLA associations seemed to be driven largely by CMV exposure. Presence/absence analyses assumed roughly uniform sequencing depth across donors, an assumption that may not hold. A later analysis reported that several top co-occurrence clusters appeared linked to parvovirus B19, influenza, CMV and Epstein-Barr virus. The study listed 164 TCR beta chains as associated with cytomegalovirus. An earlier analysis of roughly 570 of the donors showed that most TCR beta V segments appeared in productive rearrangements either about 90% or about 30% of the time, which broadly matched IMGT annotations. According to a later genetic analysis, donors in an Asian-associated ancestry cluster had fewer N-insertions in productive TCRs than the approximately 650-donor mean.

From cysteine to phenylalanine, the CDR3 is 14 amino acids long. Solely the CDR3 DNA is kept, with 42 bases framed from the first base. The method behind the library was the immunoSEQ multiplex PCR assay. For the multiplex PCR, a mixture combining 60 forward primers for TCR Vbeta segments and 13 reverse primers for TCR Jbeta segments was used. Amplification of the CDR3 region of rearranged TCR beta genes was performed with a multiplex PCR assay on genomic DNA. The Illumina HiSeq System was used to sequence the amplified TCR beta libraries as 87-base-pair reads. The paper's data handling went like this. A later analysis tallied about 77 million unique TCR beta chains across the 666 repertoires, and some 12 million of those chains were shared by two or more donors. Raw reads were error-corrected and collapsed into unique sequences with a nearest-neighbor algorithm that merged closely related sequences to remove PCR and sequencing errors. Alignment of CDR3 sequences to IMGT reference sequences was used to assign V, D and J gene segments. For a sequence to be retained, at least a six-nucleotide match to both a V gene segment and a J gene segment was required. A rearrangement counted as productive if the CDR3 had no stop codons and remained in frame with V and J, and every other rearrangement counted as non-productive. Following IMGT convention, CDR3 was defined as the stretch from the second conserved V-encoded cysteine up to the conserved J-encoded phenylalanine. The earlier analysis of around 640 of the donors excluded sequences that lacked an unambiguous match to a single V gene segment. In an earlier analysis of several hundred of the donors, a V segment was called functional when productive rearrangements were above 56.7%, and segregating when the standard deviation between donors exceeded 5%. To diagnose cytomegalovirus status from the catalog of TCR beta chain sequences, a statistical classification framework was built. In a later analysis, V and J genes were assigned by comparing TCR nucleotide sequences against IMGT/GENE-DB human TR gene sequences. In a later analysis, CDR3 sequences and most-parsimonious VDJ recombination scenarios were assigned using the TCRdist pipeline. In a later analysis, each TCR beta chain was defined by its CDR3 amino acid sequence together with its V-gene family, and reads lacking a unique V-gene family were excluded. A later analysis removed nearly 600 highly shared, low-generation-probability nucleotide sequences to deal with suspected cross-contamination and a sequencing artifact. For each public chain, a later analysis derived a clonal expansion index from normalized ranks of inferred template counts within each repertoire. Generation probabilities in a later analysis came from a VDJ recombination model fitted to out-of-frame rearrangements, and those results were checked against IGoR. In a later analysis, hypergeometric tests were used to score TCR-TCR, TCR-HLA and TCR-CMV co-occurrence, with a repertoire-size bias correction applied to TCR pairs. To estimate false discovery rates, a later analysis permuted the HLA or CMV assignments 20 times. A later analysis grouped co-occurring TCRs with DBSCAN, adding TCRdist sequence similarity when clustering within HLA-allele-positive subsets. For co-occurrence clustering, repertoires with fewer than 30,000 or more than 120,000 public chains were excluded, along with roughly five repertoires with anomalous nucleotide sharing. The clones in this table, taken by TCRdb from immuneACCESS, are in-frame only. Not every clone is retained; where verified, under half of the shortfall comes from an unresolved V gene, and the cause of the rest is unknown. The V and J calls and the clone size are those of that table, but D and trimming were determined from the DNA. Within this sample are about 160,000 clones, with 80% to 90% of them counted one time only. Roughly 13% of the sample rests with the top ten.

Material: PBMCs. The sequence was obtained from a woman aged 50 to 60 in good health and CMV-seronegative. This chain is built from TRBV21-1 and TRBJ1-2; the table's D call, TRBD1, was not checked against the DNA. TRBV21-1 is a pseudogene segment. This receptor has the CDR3 CAQKKTGGFRGYTF. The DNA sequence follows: TGTGCTCAAAAAAAGACAGGGGGTTTCCGTGGCTACACCTTC.